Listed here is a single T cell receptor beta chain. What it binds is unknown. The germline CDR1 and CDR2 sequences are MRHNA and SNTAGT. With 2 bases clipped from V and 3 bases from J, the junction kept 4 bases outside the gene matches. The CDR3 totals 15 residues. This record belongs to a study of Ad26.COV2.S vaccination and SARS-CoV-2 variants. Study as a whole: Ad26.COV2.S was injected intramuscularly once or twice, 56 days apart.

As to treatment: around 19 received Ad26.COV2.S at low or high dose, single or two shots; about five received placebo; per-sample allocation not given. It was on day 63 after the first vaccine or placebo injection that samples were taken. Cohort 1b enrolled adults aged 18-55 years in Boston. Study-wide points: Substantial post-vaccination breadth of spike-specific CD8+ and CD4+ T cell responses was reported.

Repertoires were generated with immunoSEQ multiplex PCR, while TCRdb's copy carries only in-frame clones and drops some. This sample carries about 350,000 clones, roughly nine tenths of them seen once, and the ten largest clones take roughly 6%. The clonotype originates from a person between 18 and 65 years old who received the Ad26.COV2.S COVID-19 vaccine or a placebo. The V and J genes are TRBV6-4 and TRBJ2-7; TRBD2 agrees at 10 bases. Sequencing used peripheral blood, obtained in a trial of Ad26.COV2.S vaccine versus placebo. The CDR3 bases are TGTGCCAGCAGTGACCACGGGACTAGCGACTACGAGCAGTACTTC. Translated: CASSDHGTSDYEQYF.